This T cell receptor (beta chain) came from a study of blood T cell repertoires in COVID-19. In the study overall: From T cells, B-cell-depleted T cells, or PBMCs came the material, which was cDNA or gDNA.

Profiled with immunoSEQ multiplex PCR; TCRdb holds only in-frame clones, not every one. This sample has about 120,000 clones, with over 70% found just once. V lost 3 bases and J lost 0; bases outside the gene matches: 4. CDR3 length: 15 amino acids. In germline, CDR1 is DFQATT, CDR2 SNEGSKA (reference sequence). The origin of this receptor is a woman between 65 and 79 years old with acute or convalescent COVID-19. The chain recombines TRBV20-1 with TRBJ2-1; 8 bases align to TRBD1. Sample: peripheral blood. The CDR3 nucleotides read TGCAGTGCTAGTCGGGACAGGAGCTCCTACAATGAGCAGTTCTTC. Amino acids: CSASRDRSSYNEQFF.